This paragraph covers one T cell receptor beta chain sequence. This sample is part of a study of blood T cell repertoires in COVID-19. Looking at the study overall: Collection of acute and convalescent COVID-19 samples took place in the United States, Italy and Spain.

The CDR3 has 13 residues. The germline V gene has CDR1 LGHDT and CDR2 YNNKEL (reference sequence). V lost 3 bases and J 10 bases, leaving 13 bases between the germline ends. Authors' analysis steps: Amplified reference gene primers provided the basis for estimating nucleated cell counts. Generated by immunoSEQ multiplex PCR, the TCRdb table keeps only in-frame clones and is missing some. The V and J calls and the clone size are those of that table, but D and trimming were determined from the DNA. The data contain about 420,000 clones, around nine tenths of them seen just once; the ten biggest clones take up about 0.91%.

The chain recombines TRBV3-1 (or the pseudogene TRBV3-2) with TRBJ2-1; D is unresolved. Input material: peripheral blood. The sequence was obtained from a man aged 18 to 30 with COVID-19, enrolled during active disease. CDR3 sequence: CASSQVLFREQFF. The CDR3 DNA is TGTGCCAGCAGCCAGGTACTTTTTCGGGAGCAGTTCTTC.